Each of the 22 T cell receptor beta chains below was sequenced from the same sample in a study of monozygotic twins with cystic fibrosis. The protocol was immunoSEQ multiplex PCR, while the TCRdb copy is restricted to in-frame clones and leaves out a portion. The data hold about 26,000 clones, with 95% to 98% observed a single time. The sample was blood. These receptors came from a girl aged 2-15 years with cystic fibrosis.

Only a few counts were recorded for this clone. This chain uses TRBV30 with TRBJ1-4; D possibly corresponds to TRBD1 (5 bases). Trimming removed 6 bases from V and 8 bases from J, with 13 bases in between. Germline assignment: CDR1 GTSNPN and CDR2 SVGIG (reference sequence). The CDR3 runs 12 residues. The CDR3, as DNA: TGTGCCTGCGAGCTCCGGGGGGAAAAACTGTTTTTT. The encoded protein is CACELRGEKLFF.

The CDR3 DNA sequence: TGTGCCTGGAGGTCGGGACTAGGGCTGGAGACCCAGTACTTC. It translates to CAWRSGLGLETQYF. This chain links TRBV30 with TRBJ2-5; 8 bases fit TRBD2. The CDR3 extends over 14 amino acids. V dropped 3 bases and J dropped 5; count of bases not matched to a gene: 8. The germline gives CDR1 GTSNPN, CDR2 SVGIG (reference sequence). Supplemented by reference TRBV30 and TRBJ2-5, the full variable domain reads SQTIHQWPATLVQPVGSPLSLECTVEGTSNPNLYWYRQAAGRGLQLLFYSVGIGQISSEVPQNLSASRPQDRQFILSSKKLLLSDSGFYLCAWRSGLGLETQYFGPGTRLLVL.

The V gene is TRBV4-2, the J gene TRBJ2-1; TRBD2 agrees at 7 bases. J lost 4 bases, V lost 4 bases, and 4 bases had no gene match. In germline, CDR1 is LGHNA, CDR2 YNFKEQ. This CDR3 has 14 amino acids. The CDR3 loop is CASSRGEGYNEQFF. CDR3 nucleotide sequence: TGTGCCAGCAGCCGGGGGGAGGGTTACAATGAGCAGTTCTTC.

This chain uses TRBV7-9 with TRBJ2-7, with a possible D match to TRBD1 (7 bases). The CDR3 is 14 amino acids. V lost 4 bases to trimming and J lost 3 bases, with 13 bases between them. Germline V gives CDR1 SEHNR, CDR2 FQNEAQ (reference sequence). In DNA form, the CDR3 reads TGTGCCAGCAGCTCGGCGGGACAGAACTACGAGCAGTACTTC. Translated, it gives CASSSAGQNYEQYF.

The chain joins TRBV6-5 to TRBJ1-2, with D perhaps TRBD1 (6 bases). The CDR3 length is 15 residues. CDR1 and CDR2 (germline): MNHEY, SVGAGI. Trimming left V 0 bases short and J 6 bases short, with 14 bases between. CDR3 amino acids: CASSYSDRRLNGYTF. In nucleotides, the CDR3 is TGTGCCAGCAGTTACTCTGACAGGAGGCTAAATGGCTACACCTTC.

V and J are TRBV29-1 and TRBJ1-1; the D is unclear. Germline V gives CDR1 SQVTM, CDR2 ANQGSEA. V was trimmed by 3 bases and J by 0 bases, leaving 8 bases between them. The CDR3 consists of 13 residues. The CDR3 region is CSVEGRVNTEAFF. The CDR3 nucleotides read TGCAGCGTTGAGGGTCGGGTGAACACTGAAGCTTTCTTT.

The rearrangement uses TRBV18 and TRBJ2-7, with 7 bases lining up with TRBD2. This CDR3 is built from 17 residues. Germline V gene sequence: CDR1 KGHSH, CDR2 LQKENI. J lost 0 bases, V lost 3 bases, and 11 bases had no gene match. CDR3 sequence: CASSPRSGDGSSYEQYF. CDR3 DNA sequence: TGTGCCAGCTCACCCCGGAGCGGGGACGGGAGCTCCTACGAGCAGTACTTC.

This chain links TRBV7-9 with TRBJ2-7, with a weak D call TRBD1 (6 bases). V lost 5 bases, J lost 3 bases, and 11 bases lay in between. The length of the CDR3 is 13 residues. Germline V lookup: CDR1 SEHNR, CDR2 FQNEAQ (reference sequence). The CDR3 loop reads CASSPGQFYEQYF. In DNA, the CDR3 is TGTGCCAGCAGCCCTGGACAGTTCTACGAGCAGTACTTC.

This clone was seen once. CDR3 protein: CASSQEKDWRGFF. CDR3 DNA: TGTGCCAGCAGCCAAGAGAAGGACTGGAGGGGGTTCTTC. The genes are TRBV4-2 and TRBJ2-1; perhaps TRBD2 as D (6 bases). V lost 0 bases, J lost 15 bases, and 15 bases lay in between. CDR3 size: 13 residues. Germline CDR1 and CDR2: LGHNA and YNFKEQ.

The rearrangement links TRBV14 to TRBJ2-7; D unresolved. This CDR3 is 13 amino acids long. The ends were cut back, 4 bases at V and 6 bases at J, with 13 bases in the middle. Germline values: CDR1 SGHDN, CDR2 FVKESK. CDR3 sequence: CASSPLGSGEQYF. The CDR3 nucleotides read TGTGCCAGCAGCCCCCTTGGTTCGGGCGAGCAGTACTTC.

V usage is TRBV9 and J usage is TRBJ2-3; 7 nucleotides match TRBD2. Losses at the gene ends were 0 bases for V and 1 base for J; bases not matched to a gene: 5. The germline CDR1 and CDR2 sequences are SGDLS and YYNGEE. There are 16 residues in the CDR3. The CDR3 protein is CASSVGPSGGTDTQYF. The CDR3 bases are TGTGCCAGCAGCGTAGGGCCTAGCGGAGGCACAGATACGCAGTATTTT.

The chain links TRBV5-1 to TRBJ1-2; D uncertain. Trimming stripped 4 bases from V and 3 bases from J, with 16 bases between. The CDR3 spans 15 residues. From germline, CDR1 is SGHRS and CDR2 YFSETQ. The CDR3 here is CASSGWAPGDYGYTF. In DNA, the CDR3 is TGCGCCAGCAGCGGCTGGGCGCCGGGAGACTATGGCTACACCTTC.

The genes are TRBV25-1 and TRBJ2-7; 7 bases map to TRBD2. J was trimmed by 3 bases and V by 0 bases; bases with no gene match: 2. This CDR3 comprises 14 residues. CDR1 MGHDK and CDR2 SYGVNS come from the germline V gene. CDR3 sequence reads: CASSEYGGVYEQYF. For the CDR3, the DNA is TGTGCCAGCAGTGAATATGGGGGGGTCTACGAGCAGTACTTC.

The chain links TRBV28 to TRBJ2-7; 7 positions agree with TRBD2. CDR1 MDHEN and CDR2 SYDVKM come from the germline V gene. The CDR3 is 15 residues long. The junction had 7 bases not matched to a gene; V was cut back by 5 bases and J by 0 bases. Written as DNA, the CDR3 is TGTGCCAGCAGTCCTTTGACTAGCAGCTCCTACGAGCAGTACTTC. This sequence encodes CASSPLTSSSYEQYF.

This clone showed up just once. This sequence joins TRBV7-8 and TRBJ1-5; 10 bases line up with TRBD1. The length of the CDR3 is 16 residues. Trimming at V came to 5 bases and at J to 4 bases, leaving 8 bases not matched to a gene. CDR1 SGHVS and CDR2 FQNEAQ come from the germline V gene. The CDR3 loop is CASSIGTGVGNQPQHF. The CDR3 DNA reads as TGTGCCAGCAGCATCGGGACAGGGGTTGGGAATCAGCCCCAGCATTTT.

V usage is TRBV29-1 and J usage is TRBJ2-3; no reliable D call. Germline CDR1 reads SQVTM; CDR2 reads ANQGSEA. This CDR3 is 10 amino acids long. Between the trimmed V and J ends, which lost 4 bases and 1 base, there was a span of 0 bases. CDR3 bases: TGCAGCGTTGGCACAGATACGCAGTATTTT. The encoded protein is CSVGTDTQYF.

The J gene is TRBJ2-2, the V gene TRBV4-1; 10 positions agree with TRBD1. CDR1 is MGHRA and CDR2 is YSYEKL in the germline V gene. The CDR3 runs to 15 residues. V lost 2 bases, J lost 7 bases, and 4 bases stayed unmatched. This CDR3 reads CASSQRDRGRGELFF. CDR3 in DNA: TGCGCCAGCAGCCAACGGGACAGGGGTCGCGGGGAGCTGTTTTTT.

The chain uses TRBV6-6 and TRBJ1-5; tentative D call: TRBD1 (5 bases). The CDR3 loop spans 14 amino acids. The ends were cut back, 4 bases at V and 7 bases at J, with 14 bases in the middle. CDR1 and CDR2 (germline): MNHNY, SVGAGI (reference sequence). The CDR3 DNA reads TGTGCCAGCAGTTTATCGGAGGGGAGCCAGCCCCAGCATTTT. Its protein is CASSLSEGSQPQHF.

The table lists this clone with a count of one. The chain employs TRBV6-1 and TRBJ2-4; 8 nucleotides line up with TRBD1. The trim removed 8 bases at V and 0 bases at J, leaving 3 bases unmatched. This CDR3 has 14 amino acids. Germline V gene data show CDR1 as MNHNS and CDR2 as SASEGT. The CDR3 DNA sequence: TGTGCCAGCGGACAGGGCCTAGCCAAAAACATTCAGTACTTC. Its protein is CASGQGLAKNIQYF.

The CDR3 region has the DNA TGTGCTAGTGGTGCTAGCGGGAGGCAATGGGAGCAGTACTTC. It is translated as CASGASGRQWEQYF. This rearrangement joins TRBV12-5 to TRBJ2-7; 11 bases match TRBD2. CDR1 is LGHNT and CDR2 is FRNRAP in the germline V gene. The V gene end was trimmed by 5 bases and the J gene end by 7 bases; junction bases not matched to a gene: 7. This CDR3 has 14 amino acids.

This rearrangement joins TRBV6-6 to TRBJ2-1, with D possibly matching TRBD1 (6 bases). The CDR3 runs to 12 residues. Trimming took 4 bases from V and 10 from J, leaving 11 bases between them. CDR1 and CDR2 from the germline V gene are MNHNY and SVGAGI (reference sequence). The CDR3 DNA reads as TGTGCCAGCAGTTCCTCAGACAGGGAGCAGTTCTTC. Translated: CASSSSDREQFF.

The rearrangement uses TRBV4-1 and TRBJ1-1; D perhaps matches TRBD1 (5 bases). Germline CDR1 MGHRA, CDR2 YSYEKL. This CDR3 has 15 amino acids. V lost 1 base and J 1 base, leaving 10 bases between the germline ends. CDR3 amino acids: CASSQVGGSNTEAFF. The CDR3 bases are TGCGCCAGCAGCCAAGTTGGGGGTTCGAACACTGAAGCTTTCTTT.